This T cell receptor beta chain came from a study of T cell changes during pregnancy in multiple sclerosis. Germline-derived CDR1 and CDR2 are MGHRA and YSYEKL. The CDR3 length is 15 residues. Trimming took 3 bases from V and 3 from J; bases not matched to a gene: 3. Profiling relied on immunoSEQ multiplex PCR, and the TCRdb table lists in-frame clones only, not all of them. There are tens of thousands of clones in the sample; 94% occur only once, and more than 0.75% lies in the top ten. The material sequenced was peripheral blood, taken in the second trimester of pregnancy. This rearrangement joins TRBV4-1 to TRBJ2-1; TRBD2 agrees at 9 bases. This receptor was taken from a female donor in good health, enrolled as a control in a pregnancy study. Here the CDR3 DNA reads TGCGCCAGCAGCCAGCGGGAGGGAAACTACAATGAGCAGTTCTTC. This gives the protein CASSQREGNYNEQFF.